Presented here are 13 T cell receptor beta chains from one specimen sequenced in a study of cytomegalovirus exposure and HLA in healthy donors. Sequencing used immunoSEQ multiplex PCR; TCRdb keeps in-frame clones, though not all of them. The table shows around 250,000 clones, with nearly 90% occurring only once. The specimen was PBMCs. All receptors come from a woman aged 18-29 years in good health and CMV-seronegative.

The chain carries TRBV10-3 and TRBJ1-5, with unresolved D. The V end was cut by 6 bases, the J end by 0 bases, with 12 bases between. CDR1 and CDR2 from the germline V gene are ENHRY and SYGVKD. CDR3 size: 15 residues. The DNA of the CDR3 is TGTGCCATCAGCTCCGGACTACCTAGCAATCAGCCCCAGCATTTT. This sequence encodes CAISSGLPSNQPQHF.

The V call is TRBV7-8, the J call TRBJ1-6; D might be TRBD1 (5 bases). Deletions cut 6 bases from V and 7 bases from J, with 13 bases between. This CDR3 is 14 amino acids long. The germline V gene encodes CDR1 SGHVS and CDR2 FQNEAQ. The CDR3: CASRAGTRNSPLHF. The CDR3 nucleotides are TGTGCCAGCAGGGCCGGGACTAGGAATTCACCCCTCCACTTT.

The rearrangement joins TRBV11-2 to TRBJ2-5; 8 positions agree with TRBD1. CDR1 is SGHAT and CDR2 is FQNNGV in the germline V gene. V shed 2 bases and J 7 bases; nucleotides not matched to a gene: 18. This CDR3 spans 18 amino acids. CDR3 in amino acids: CASSLFHRGNTRVGTQYF. In nucleotides, the CDR3 is TGTGCCAGCAGCTTATTTCACAGGGGGAATACCAGGGTGGGGACCCAGTACTTC.

This chain links TRBV29-1 with TRBJ2-1; 7 positions match TRBD1. Germline V gene lookup returns CDR1 SQVTM and CDR2 ANQGSEA. Unmatched junction bases numbered 5, after V lost 5 bases and J lost 4 bases. The length of the CDR3 is 13 residues. CDR3 DNA sequence: TGCAGCGTTACCGGGACAGCATACAATGAGCAGTTCTTC. This gives the protein CSVTGTAYNEQFF.

The CDR3 DNA reads as TGTGCCAGCAGCGAGCCTCTTGATTTTAGCTCCTACAATGAGCAGTTCTTC. It specifies CASSEPLDFSSYNEQFF. This rearrangement joins TRBV9 to TRBJ2-1; D gene unclear. The germline V gene encodes CDR1 SGDLS and CDR2 YYNGEE. This CDR3 has 17 amino acids. Trimming left V 3 bases short and J 0 bases short, with 16 bases between.

The chain carries TRBV6-1 and TRBJ1-5, with D possibly being TRBD1 (5 bases). Germline V gives CDR1 MNHNS, CDR2 SASEGT. The CDR3 length is 18 residues. Trimming removed 4 bases at V and 0 bases at J, with 19 bases between. The CDR3 region is CASSVGTGDIYSNQPQHF. The CDR3 bases are TGTGCCAGCAGTGTGGGTACAGGCGATATCTATAGCAATCAGCCCCAGCATTTT.

The chain uses TRBV5-4 and TRBJ2-5; TRBD2 matches 8 bases. The CDR3 is made up of 17 amino acids. Germline CDR1 SGHNT, CDR2 YYREEE (reference sequence). The ends lost 1 base at V and 0 bases at J; junction bases unmatched: 8. The CDR3 DNA reads TGTGCCAGCAGCTTGACAGGGAGCGGGGGAAACCAAGAGACCCAGTACTTC. Protein product: CASSLTGSGGNQETQYF. Supplemented by reference TRBV5-4 and TRBJ2-5, the full variable domain reads ETGVTQSPTHLIKTRGQQVTLRCSSQSGHNTVSWYQQALGQGPQFIFQYYREEENGRGNFPPRFSGLQFPNYSSELNVNALELDDSALYLCASSLTGSGGNQETQYFGPGTRLLVL.

The table lists this clone with a few counts. The chain recombines TRBV18 with TRBJ1-2, with 7 bases identical to TRBD1. This CDR3 comprises 13 residues. V shed 5 bases, J shed 8 bases, and the junction held 8 bases outside the gene matches. Germline loops: CDR1 KGHSH, CDR2 LQKENI. This chain's CDR3 is CASSSLDREGYTF. CDR3 sequence (DNA): TGTGCCAGCTCATCCCTCGACAGGGAGGGCTACACCTTC.

This chain uses TRBV30 with TRBJ1-2; D perhaps matches TRBD1 (5 bases). The germline gives CDR1 GTSNPN, CDR2 SVGIG (reference sequence). The CDR3 covers 14 residues. The CDR3 is CASFPGQQDYGYTF. CDR3 DNA: TGTGCTTCATTCCCTGGACAACAAGACTATGGCTACACCTTC.

The genes are TRBV5-1 and TRBJ1-5; tentatively, D is TRBD1 (5 bases). The CDR3 is 14 amino acids. The V gene lost 4 bases and the J gene lost 6 bases, with 14 bases spanning the gap. Germline V gives CDR1 SGHRS, CDR2 YFSETQ. For the CDR3, the DNA is TGCGCCAGCAGCCCGGGACCGGGGGGTCAGCCCCAGCATTTT. Its protein product is CASSPGPGGQPQHF. The full variable domain, rest sourced from reference TRBV5-1 and TRBJ1-5, is KAGVTQTPRYLIKTRGQQVTLSCSPISGHRSVSWYQQTPGQGLQFLFEYFSETQRNKGNFPGRFSGRQFSNSRSEMNVSTLELGDSALYLCASSPGPGGQPQHFGDGTRLSIL.

The chain carries TRBV5-1 and TRBJ2-2; D may be TRBD2 (5 bases). From germline, CDR1 is SGHRS and CDR2 YFSETQ. The CDR3 extends over 13 amino acids. Trimming took off 4 bases at V and 4 bases at J, with 8 bases between the two ends. The CDR3 loop is CASSPRGTGELFF. CDR3 sequence (DNA): TGCGCCAGCAGCCCCCGGGGCACCGGGGAGCTGTTTTTT.

This rearrangement joins TRBV7-6 to TRBJ2-1; D gene uncertain. The V end was cut by 4 bases, the J end by 10 bases, with 11 bases between. From germline, CDR1 is SGHVS and CDR2 FNYEAQ. This CDR3 comprises 12 residues. CDR3 DNA sequence: TGTGCCAGCAGCTCCCCCCCGAGGGAGCAGTTCTTC. Translated: CASSSPPREQFF.

This chain joins TRBV7-3 and TRBJ2-1; unclear D gene. This CDR3 has 15 residues. V shed 5 bases and J shed 3 bases, with 14 bases lying between them. Germline V CDR1 and CDR2: SGHTA, FQGTGA. CDR3 bases: TGTGCCAGCAGCGTAGGAGACGGGTTCTACAATGAGCAGTTCTTC. Its protein product is CASSVGDGFYNEQFF.